This T cell receptor (beta chain) came from a study of blood T cell repertoires in COVID-19. In the authors' workflow: How many nucleated cells were present was estimated from reference gene primer amplification. Clones were read by immunoSEQ multiplex PCR, and TCRdb kept only the in-frame ones, dropping some. That table supplies the V and J calls and clone size; D and trimming were determined from the DNA. The data contain more than 200,000 clones, 75% to 90% of them seen just once; the ten biggest clones take up about 2%. Germline CDR1 is LNHDA and CDR2 is SQIVND (reference sequence). This CDR3 has 14 amino acids. Trimming took 3 bases from V and 9 from J, leaving 15 bases between them.

The genes are TRBV19 and TRBJ1-5; D ambiguous. This clonotype was obtained from a man in his thirties or forties with active or convalescent COVID-19. What was sequenced was peripheral blood. The CDR3 spells CASSISTDWRPQHF. The CDR3 DNA sequence: TGTGCCAGTAGTATCTCGACCGACTGGCGGCCCCAGCATTTT.